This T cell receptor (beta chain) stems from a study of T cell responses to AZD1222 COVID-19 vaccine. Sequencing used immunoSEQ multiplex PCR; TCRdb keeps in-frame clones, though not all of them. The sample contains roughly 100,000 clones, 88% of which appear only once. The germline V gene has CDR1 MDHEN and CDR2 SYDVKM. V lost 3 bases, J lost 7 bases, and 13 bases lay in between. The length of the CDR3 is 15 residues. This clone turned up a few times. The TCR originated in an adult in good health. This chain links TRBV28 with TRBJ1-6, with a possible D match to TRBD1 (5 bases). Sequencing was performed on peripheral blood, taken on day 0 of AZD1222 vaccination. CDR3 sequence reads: CASSFGDGQNSPLHF. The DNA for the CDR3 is TGTGCCAGCAGTTTCGGGGACGGCCAGAATTCACCCCTCCACTTT. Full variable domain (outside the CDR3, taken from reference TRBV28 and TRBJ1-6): DVKVTQSSRYLVKRTGEKVFLECVQDMDHENMFWYRQDPGLGLRLIYFSYDVKMKEKGDIPEGYSVSREKKERFSLILESASTNQTSMYLCASSFGDGQNSPLHFGNGTRLTVT.